This TCR beta chain is from a study of molecular identifiers for immune sequencing clone quantification. Whole-study context: In replicates, RNA from roughly 21,000 or 96,000 naive CD8 cells was divided five ways and four parts were sequenced. Regarding the study as a whole: Clone sizes could be underestimated for highly expanded clones when identical TCR molecules share a barcode.

As previously described, bulk TCR libraries were made using listed TCR primers. TCRdb redid the calling of the PCR reads with MiXCR, one entry per CDR3 protein. The data show 460,000 or so distinct CDR3 sequences, with approximately 25% seen just once and around 0.8% held by the top ten. This CDR3 spans 15 amino acids. Trimming cost V 5 bases and J 6 bases; bases outside gene matches: 10. Germline CDR1 MNHEY, CDR2 SMNVEV (reference sequence). A remark on this clonotype: What it binds is unknown.

This rearrangement joins TRBV27 to TRBJ1-5; 7 nucleotides agree with TRBD1. Sequenced sample: naive CD8+ T cells from blood, with Jurkat cell RNA spiked in. Regarding subset: FACS-sorted CD8+CD4-CCR7+CD45RA+ naive T cells. This TCR came from a human donor in good health. Some libraries in this study had Jurkat cell RNA spiked in. CDR3 amino acids: CASSPLGGGGQPQHF. In nucleotides, the CDR3 is TGTGCCAGCAGTCCGCTCGGAGGGGGCGGTCAGCCCCAGCATTTT.